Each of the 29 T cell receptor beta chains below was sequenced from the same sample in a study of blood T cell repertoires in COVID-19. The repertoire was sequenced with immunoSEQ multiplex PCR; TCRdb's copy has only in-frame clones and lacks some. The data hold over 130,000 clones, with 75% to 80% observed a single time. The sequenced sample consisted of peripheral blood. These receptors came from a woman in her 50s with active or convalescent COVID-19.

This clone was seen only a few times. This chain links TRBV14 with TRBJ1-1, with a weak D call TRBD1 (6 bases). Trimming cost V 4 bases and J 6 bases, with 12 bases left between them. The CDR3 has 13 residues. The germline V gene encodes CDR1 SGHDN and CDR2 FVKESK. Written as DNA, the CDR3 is TGTGCCAGCAGCCTCGGGGGGCTGGCTGAAGCTTTCTTT. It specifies CASSLGGLAEAFF.

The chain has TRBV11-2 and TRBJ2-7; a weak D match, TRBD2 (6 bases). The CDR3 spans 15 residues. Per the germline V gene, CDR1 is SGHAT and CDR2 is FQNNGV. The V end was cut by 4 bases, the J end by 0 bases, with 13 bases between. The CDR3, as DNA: TGTGCCAGCAGCTCAGGGACTTTAGCCTCCTACGAGCAGTACTTC. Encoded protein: CASSSGTLASYEQYF.

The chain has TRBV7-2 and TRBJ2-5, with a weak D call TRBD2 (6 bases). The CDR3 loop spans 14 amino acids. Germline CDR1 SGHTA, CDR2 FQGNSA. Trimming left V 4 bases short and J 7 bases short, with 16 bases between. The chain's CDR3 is CASSSGLLGGTQYF. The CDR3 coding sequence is TGTGCCAGCAGCTCGGGACTTCTCGGCGGGACCCAGTACTTC.

CDR3 bases: TGTGCAGGCGACTCCACAACTAATGAAAAACTGTTTTTT. Amino acid sequence: CAGDSTTNEKLFF. The chain is built from TRBV30 and TRBJ1-4; D remains ambiguous. CDR1 is GTSNPN and CDR2 is SVGIG in the germline V gene (reference sequence). The CDR3 extends over 13 amino acids.

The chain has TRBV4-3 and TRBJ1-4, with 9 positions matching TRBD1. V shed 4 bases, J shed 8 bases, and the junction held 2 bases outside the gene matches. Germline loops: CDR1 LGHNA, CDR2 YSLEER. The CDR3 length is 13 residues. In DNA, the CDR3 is TGCGCCAGCAGCCGGGACAGGGACGAAAAACTGTTTTTT. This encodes CASSRDRDEKLFF.

DNA of the CDR3: TGTGCCACCAGTGCCAGGGACAGATCCTACGAGCAGTACTTC. This sequence encodes CATSARDRSYEQYF. The J gene is TRBJ2-7, the V gene TRBV24-1; 7 bases match TRBD1. CDR3 length equals 14 residues. Germline trimming cut 5 bases from V and 1 base from J; bases unmatched to any gene: 4. Germline V gene data show CDR1 as KGHDR and CDR2 as SFDVKD.

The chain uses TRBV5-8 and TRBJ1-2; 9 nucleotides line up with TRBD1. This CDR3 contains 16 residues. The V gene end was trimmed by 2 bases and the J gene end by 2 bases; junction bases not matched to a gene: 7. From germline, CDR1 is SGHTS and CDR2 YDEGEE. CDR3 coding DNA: TGTGCCAGCAGCTTCACTTGGGGGACAGGGAACTATGGCTACACCTTC. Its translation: CASSFTWGTGNYGYTF.

The CDR3: CASSQDQVNYGYTF. Here the CDR3 DNA reads TGCGCCAGCAGCCAAGATCAGGTTAACTATGGCTACACCTTC. The genes are TRBV4-1 and TRBJ1-2; D uncertain. Trimming removed 0 bases from V and 1 base from J, with 6 bases in between. This CDR3 is built from 14 residues. CDR1 is MGHRA, CDR2 YSYEKL, per germline.

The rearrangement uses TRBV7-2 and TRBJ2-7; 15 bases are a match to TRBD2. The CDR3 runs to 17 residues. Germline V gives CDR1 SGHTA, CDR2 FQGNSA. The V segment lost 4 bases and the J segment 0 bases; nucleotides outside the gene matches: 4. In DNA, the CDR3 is TGTGCCAGCAGCTCACCGGGACTAGCGGGGGGCTCCTACGAGCAGTACTTC. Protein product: CASSSPGLAGGSYEQYF.

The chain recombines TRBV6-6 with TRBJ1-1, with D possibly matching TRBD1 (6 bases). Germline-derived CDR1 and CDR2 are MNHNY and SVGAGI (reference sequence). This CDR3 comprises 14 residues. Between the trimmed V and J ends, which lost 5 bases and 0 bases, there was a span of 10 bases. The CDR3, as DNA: TGTGCCAGCAGTCAACAGGGCCTGAACACTGAAGCTTTCTTT. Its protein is CASSQQGLNTEAFF.

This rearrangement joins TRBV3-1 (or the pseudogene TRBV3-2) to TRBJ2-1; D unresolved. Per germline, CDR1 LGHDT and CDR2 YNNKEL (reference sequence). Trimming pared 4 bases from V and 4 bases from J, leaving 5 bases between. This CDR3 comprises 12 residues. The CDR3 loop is CASSPRYNEQFF. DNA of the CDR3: TGTGCCAGCAGCCCCCGGTACAATGAGCAGTTCTTC.

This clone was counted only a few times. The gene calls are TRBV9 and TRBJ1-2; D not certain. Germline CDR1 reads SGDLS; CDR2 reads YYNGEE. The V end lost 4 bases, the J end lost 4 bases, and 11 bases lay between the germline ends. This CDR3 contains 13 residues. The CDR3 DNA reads TGTGCCAGCAGCACTCTCGGAGGCTATGGCTACACCTTC. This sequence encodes CASSTLGGYGYTF.

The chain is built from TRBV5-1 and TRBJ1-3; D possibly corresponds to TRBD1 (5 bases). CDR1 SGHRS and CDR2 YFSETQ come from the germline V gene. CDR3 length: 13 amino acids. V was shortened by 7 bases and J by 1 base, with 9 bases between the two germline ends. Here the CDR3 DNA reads TGCGCCAGCGCAGGGACTTCTGGAAACACCATATATTTT. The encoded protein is CASAGTSGNTIYF.

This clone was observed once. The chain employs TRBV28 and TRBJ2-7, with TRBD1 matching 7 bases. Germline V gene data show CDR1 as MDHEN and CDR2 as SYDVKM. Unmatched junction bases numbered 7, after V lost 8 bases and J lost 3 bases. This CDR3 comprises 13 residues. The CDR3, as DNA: TGTGCCAGCCGCGACAGGGCTTACTACGAGCAGTACTTC. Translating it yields CASRDRAYYEQYF.

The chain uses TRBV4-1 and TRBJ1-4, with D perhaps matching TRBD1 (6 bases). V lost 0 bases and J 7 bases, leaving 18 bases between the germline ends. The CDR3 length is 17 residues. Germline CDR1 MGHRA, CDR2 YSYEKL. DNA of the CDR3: TGCGCCAGCAGCCAAGATCAGATGGTACAGGGCTCTGAAAAACTGTTTTTT. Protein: CASSQDQMVQGSEKLFF.

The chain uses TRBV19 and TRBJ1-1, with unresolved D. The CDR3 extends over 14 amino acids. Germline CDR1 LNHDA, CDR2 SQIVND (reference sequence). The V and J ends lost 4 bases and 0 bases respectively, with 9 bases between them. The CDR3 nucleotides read TGTGCCAGTAGTACCGAACCGGTGAACACTGAAGCTTTCTTT. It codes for CASSTEPVNTEAFF.

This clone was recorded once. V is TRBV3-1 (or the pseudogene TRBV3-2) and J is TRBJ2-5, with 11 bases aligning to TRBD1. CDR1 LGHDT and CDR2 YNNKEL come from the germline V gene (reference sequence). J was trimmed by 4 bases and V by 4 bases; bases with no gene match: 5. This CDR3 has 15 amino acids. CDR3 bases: TGTGCCAGCAGCCGCGGGACAGGGGGTGGAGAGACCCAGTACTTC. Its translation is CASSRGTGGGETQYF.

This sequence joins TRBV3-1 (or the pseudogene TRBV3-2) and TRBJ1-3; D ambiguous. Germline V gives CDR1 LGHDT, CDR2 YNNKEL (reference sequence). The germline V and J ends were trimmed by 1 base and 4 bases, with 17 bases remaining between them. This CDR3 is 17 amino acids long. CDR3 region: CASSQVEGIYQGNTIYF. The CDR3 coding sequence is TGTGCCAGCAGCCAAGTGGAGGGAATTTATCAGGGAAACACCATATATTTT.

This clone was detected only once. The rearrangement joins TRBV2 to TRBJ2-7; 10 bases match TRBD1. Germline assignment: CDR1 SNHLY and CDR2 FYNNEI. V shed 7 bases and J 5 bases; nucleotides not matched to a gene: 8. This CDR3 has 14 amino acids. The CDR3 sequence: CASNPGQGIHEQYF. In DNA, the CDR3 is TGTGCCAGCAATCCGGGACAGGGGATCCACGAGCAGTACTTC.

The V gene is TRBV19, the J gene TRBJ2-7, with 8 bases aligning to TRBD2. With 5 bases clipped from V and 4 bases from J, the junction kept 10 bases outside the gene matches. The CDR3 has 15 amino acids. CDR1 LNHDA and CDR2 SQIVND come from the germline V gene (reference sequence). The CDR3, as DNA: TGTGCCAGTAGTGCGAGCGGGAGCCGCCCTTACGAGCAGTACTTC. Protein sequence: CASSASGSRPYEQYF.

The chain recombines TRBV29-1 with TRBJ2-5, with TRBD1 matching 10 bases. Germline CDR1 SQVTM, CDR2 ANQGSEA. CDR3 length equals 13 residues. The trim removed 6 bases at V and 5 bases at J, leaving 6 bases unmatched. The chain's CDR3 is CSVSGTGDETQYF. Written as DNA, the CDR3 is TGCAGCGTGTCAGGGACAGGGGACGAGACCCAGTACTTC.

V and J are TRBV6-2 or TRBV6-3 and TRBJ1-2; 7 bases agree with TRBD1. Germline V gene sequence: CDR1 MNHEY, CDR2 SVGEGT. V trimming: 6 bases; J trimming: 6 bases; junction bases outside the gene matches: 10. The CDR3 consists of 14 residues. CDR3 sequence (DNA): TGTGCCAGCAGCCCTATACAGGGGATTGATGGCTACACCTTC. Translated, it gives CASSPIQGIDGYTF.

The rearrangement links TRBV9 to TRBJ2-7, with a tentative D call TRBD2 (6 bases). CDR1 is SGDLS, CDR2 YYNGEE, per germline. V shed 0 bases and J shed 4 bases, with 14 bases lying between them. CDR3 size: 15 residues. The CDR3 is CASSVGSGSRYEQYF. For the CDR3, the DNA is TGTGCCAGCAGCGTAGGGTCCGGGAGTAGGTACGAGCAGTACTTC.

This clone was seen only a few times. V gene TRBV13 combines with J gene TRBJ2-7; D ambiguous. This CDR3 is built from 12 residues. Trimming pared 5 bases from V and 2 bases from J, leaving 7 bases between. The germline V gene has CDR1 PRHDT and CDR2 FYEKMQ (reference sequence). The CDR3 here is CASSRGPYEQYF. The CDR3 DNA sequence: TGTGCCAGCAGCCGAGGTCCCTACGAGCAGTACTTC.

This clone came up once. The CDR3 region has the DNA TGTGCCTGGGCAACAGGGAATAATTCACCCCTCCACTTT. This codes for CAWATGNNSPLHF. The genes are TRBV30 and TRBJ1-6; D may be TRBD1 (6 bases). The CDR3 is made up of 13 amino acids. V was pared by 5 bases and J by 5 bases, with 10 bases between. The V gene's germline CDR1 is GTSNPN and CDR2 SVGIG (reference sequence).

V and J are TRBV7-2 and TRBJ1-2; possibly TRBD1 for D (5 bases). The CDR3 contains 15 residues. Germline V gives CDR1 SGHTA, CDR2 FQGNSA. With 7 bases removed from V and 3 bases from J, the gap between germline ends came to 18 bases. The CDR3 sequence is CASTPTPGVDYGYTF. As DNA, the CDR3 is TGTGCCAGCACCCCCACTCCGGGGGTAGACTATGGCTACACCTTC.

The CDR3 spells CASRILSPGQGYEQYF. CDR3 sequence (DNA): TGTGCCAGCAGGATACTAAGTCCGGGACAGGGGTACGAGCAGTACTTC. The rearrangement joins TRBV28 to TRBJ2-7, with 10 bases aligning to TRBD1. The CDR3 is made up of 16 amino acids. The J segment lost 4 bases and the V segment lost 6 bases, leaving 12 bases of the junction unmatched. Looked up from germline, CDR1 is MDHEN and CDR2 is SYDVKM.

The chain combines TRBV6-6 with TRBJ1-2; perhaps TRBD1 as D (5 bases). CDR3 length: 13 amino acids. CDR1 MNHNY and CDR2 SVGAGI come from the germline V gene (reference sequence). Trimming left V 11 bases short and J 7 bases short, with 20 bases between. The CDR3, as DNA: TGTGCCCTGAGCGGGGCATTTCAATCTGGCTACACCTTC. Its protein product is CALSGAFQSGYTF.

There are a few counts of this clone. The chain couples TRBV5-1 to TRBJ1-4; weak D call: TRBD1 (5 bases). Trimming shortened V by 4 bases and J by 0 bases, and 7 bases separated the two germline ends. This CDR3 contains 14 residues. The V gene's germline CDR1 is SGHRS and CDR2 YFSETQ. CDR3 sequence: CASSPGATNEKLFF. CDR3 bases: TGCGCCAGCAGCCCGGGGGCAACTAATGAAAAACTGTTTTTT. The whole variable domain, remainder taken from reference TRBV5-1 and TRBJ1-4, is KAGVTQTPRYLIKTRGQQVTLSCSPISGHRSVSWYQQTPGQGLQFLFEYFSETQRNKGNFPGRFSGRQFSNSRSEMNVSTLELGDSALYLCASSPGATNEKLFFGSGTQLSVL.